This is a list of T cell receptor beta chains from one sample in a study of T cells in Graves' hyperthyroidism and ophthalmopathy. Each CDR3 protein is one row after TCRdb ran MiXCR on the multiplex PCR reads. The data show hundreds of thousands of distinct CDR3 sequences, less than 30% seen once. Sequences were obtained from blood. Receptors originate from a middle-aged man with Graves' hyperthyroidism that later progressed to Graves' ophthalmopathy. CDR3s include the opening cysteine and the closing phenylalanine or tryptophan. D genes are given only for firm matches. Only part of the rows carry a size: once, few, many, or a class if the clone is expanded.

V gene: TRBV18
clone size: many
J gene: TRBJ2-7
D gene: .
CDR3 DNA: TGTGCCAGCTCACCAGGGCGGGATCCCTACGAGCAGTACTTC
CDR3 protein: CASSPGRDPYEQYF

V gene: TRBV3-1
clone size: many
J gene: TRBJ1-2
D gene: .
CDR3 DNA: TGTGCCAGCAGCCGAGGAAACCAGAAAAACTATGGCTACACCTTC
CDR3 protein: CASSRGNQKNYGYTF

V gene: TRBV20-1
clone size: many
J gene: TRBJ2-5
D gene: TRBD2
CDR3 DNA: TGCAGTGCAAGGACTAGCGGGAGCCGAGGGGCCCAGTACTTC
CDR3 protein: CSARTSGSRGAQYF

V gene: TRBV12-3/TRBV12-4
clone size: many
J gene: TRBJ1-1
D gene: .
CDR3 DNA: TGTGCCAGCGGCCCGAGGGGGGGGGGGAACACTGAAGCTTTCTTT
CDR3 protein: CASGPRGGGNTEAFF

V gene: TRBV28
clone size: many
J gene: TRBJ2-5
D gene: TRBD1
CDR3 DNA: TGTGCCAGCAGTGGACCGGGACAGCAAGAGACCCAGTACTTC
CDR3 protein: CASSGPGQQETQYF

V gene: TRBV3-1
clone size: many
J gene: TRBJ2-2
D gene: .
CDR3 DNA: TGTGCCAGCAGCCAGGGCAGGGCCGGGGAGCTGTTTTTT
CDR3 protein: CASSQGRAGELFF

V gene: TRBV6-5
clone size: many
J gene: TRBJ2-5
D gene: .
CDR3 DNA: TGTGCCAGCAGTTACCCTGGTTTAGGGGGTGAGACCCAGTACTTC
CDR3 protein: CASSYPGLGGETQYF

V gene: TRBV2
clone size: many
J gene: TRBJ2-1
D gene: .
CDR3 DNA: TGTGCCAGCAGTCCGGCCGCTCCCTACAATGAGCAGTTCTTC
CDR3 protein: CASSPAAPYNEQFF

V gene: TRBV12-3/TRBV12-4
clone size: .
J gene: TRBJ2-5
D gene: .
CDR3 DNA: TGTGCCAGCAGGAGGGGGTCGCTGGAGACCCAGTACTTC
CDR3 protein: CASRRGSLETQYF

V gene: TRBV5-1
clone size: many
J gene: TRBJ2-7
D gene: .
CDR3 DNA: TGCGCCAGCAGCAGGTTACAGAGAACCTACGAGCAGTACTTC
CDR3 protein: CASSRLQRTYEQYF

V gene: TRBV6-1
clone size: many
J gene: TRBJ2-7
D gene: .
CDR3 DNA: TGTGCCAGCAGTGAAGGAGCCCTGGGATACGAGCAGTACTTC
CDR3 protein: CASSEGALGYEQYF

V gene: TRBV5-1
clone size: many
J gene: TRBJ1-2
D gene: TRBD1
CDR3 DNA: TGCGCCAGCAGCCAAGACAGTAACAGGGGTGGTGGCTACACCTTC
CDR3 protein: CASSQDSNRGGGYTF

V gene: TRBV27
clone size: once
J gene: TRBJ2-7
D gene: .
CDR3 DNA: TGTGCCAGCAGTTATCGGGGTGGGAAGTTGTACTTC
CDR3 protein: CASSYRGGKLYF

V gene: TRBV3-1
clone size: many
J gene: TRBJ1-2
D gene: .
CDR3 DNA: TGTGCCAGCAGCCCTACCCGAGACTATGGCTACACCTTC
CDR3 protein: CASSPTRDYGYTF

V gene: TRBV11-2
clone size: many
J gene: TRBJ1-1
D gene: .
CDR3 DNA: TGTGCCAGCCACCCCGTCCGGGTGGGGCCCGGTGAAGCTTTCTTT
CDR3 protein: CASHPVRVGPGEAFF

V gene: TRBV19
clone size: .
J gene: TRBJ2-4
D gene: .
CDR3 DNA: TGTGCCAGTAGTCCTCTCAGGTGGTCCAAAAACATTCAGTACTTC
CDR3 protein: CASSPLRWSKNIQYF

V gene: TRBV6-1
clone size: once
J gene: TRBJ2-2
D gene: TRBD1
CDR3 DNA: TGTGCCACCCTCGGGACAGGGGGTAGGGGGGAGCTGTTTTTT
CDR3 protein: CATLGTGGRGELFF

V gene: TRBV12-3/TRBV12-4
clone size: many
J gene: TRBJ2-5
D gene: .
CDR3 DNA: TGTGCCAGCAGTCCCCAGGGGGGCCAAGAGACCCAGTACTTC
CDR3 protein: CASSPQGGQETQYF

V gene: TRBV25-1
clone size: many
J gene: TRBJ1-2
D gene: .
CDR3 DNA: TGTGCCAGCAGTAAGGGGGACTATGGCTACACCTTC
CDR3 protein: CASSKGDYGYTF

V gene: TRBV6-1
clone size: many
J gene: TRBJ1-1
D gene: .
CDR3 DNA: TGTGCCAGCAGTCAGAGCGGGTATAACACTGAAGCTTTCTTT
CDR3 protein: CASSQSGYNTEAFF

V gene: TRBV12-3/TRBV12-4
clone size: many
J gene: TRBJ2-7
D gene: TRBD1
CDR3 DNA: TGTGCCAGCAGACATGGGACAGGGTACACCCACGAGCAGTACTTC
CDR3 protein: CASRHGTGYTHEQYF

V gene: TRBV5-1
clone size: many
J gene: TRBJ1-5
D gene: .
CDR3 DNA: TGCGCCAGCAGCTTGGTGGCGGGGAGCAATCAGCCCCAGCATTTT
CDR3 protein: CASSLVAGSNQPQHF

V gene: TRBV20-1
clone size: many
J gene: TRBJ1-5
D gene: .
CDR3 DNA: TGCAGTGCTCGAGACGCTCCGGGACACCTCAATCAGCCCCAGCATTTT
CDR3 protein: CSARDAPGHLNQPQHF

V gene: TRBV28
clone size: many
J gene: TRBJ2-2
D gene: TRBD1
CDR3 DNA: TGTGCCAGCAGTTTGGGACAGAGCACCGGGGAGCTGTTTTTT
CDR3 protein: CASSLGQSTGELFF

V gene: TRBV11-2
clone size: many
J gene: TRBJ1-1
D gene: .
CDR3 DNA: TGTGCCAGCAGCTTAGAGCCCGGGGCTGAAGCTTTCTTT
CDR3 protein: CASSLEPGAEAFF

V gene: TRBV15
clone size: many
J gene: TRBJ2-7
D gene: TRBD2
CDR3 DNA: TGCCGGGAGGTCCTCGAGGGGTACGAGCAGTACTTC
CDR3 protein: CREVLEGYEQYF

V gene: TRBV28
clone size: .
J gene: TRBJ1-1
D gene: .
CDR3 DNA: TGTGCCACCAGCAAGGCGGGGGCGGTGAACACTGAAGCTTTCTTT
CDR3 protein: CATSKAGAVNTEAFF

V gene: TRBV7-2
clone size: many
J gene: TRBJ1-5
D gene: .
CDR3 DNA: TGTGCCAGCAGCACCGACAGTTACCAGCCCCAGCATTTT
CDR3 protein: CASSTDSYQPQHF